The 7 T cell receptor beta chains given below trace back to one sample, sequenced in a study of T cell responses to AZD1222 COVID-19 vaccine. Using immunoSEQ multiplex PCR, the repertoire was profiled, and TCRdb retains in-frame clones only, with some absent. Of some 130,000 clones in the sample, approximately 90% were seen once. This specimen consisted of peripheral blood, obtained 28 days after the second AZD1222 dose. These receptors were taken from an adult who received the AZD1222 COVID-19 vaccine.

J is TRBJ2-7 and V is TRBV19, with a tentative D call TRBD2 (6 bases). This CDR3 comprises 14 residues. Germline V CDR1 and CDR2: LNHDA, SQIVND (reference sequence). The V end lost 4 bases, the J end lost 7 bases, and 17 bases lay between the germline ends. CDR3: CASSRLETREEQYF. The CDR3 DNA follows: TGTGCCAGTAGTAGGCTGGAGACTAGGGAAGAGCAGTACTTC.

CDR3 coding DNA: TGCGCCAGCAGCTTGGACAGTGGAGGCGACAATGAGCAGTTCTTC. As protein: CASSLDSGGDNEQFF. The chain joins TRBV5-1 to TRBJ2-1; a weak D match, TRBD2 (5 bases). Germline loops: CDR1 SGHRS, CDR2 YFSETQ. V was shortened by 0 bases and J by 5 bases, with 12 bases between the two germline ends. The CDR3 spans 15 residues.

V is TRBV6-5 and J is TRBJ1-3, with D possibly TRBD1 on 5 matching bases. The germline V gene encodes CDR1 MNHEY and CDR2 SVGAGI. The CDR3 has 16 amino acids. Trimming removed 4 bases from V and 4 bases from J, with 17 bases in between. CDR3 loop: CASSSPSGGTGNTIYF. For the CDR3, the DNA is TGTGCCAGCAGTTCCCCGTCGGGGGGTACGGGAAACACCATATATTTT.

The chain carries TRBV6-2 or TRBV6-3 and TRBJ1-5, with D perhaps matching TRBD1 (5 bases). From germline, CDR1 is MNHEY and CDR2 SVGEGT. The germline V and J ends were trimmed by 2 bases and 1 base, with 15 bases remaining between them. This CDR3 region has 17 residues. The CDR3 bases are TGTGCCAGCAGTTACCGCGGTGTTTGGGGGAGCAATCAGCCCCAGCATTTT. Its protein is CASSYRGVWGSNQPQHF.

This chain connects TRBV29-1 to TRBJ2-1; a weak D match, TRBD2 (7 bases). From germline, CDR1 is SQVTM and CDR2 ANQGSEA. V lost 4 bases and J lost 9, with 13 bases in between. CDR3 length: 12 amino acids. The CDR3 DNA reads TGCAGCGTTGGAGGCGGGGGCTCTGAGCAGTTCTTC. Protein: CSVGGGGSEQFF.

The rearrangement links TRBV3-1 (or the pseudogene TRBV3-2) to TRBJ2-3, with D hard to call. Per the germline V gene, CDR1 is LGHDT and CDR2 is YNNKEL (reference sequence). CDR3 length: 15 residues. Trimming cost V 3 bases and J 0 bases, with 10 bases left between them. This CDR3 is CASSHAHSSTDTQYF. The CDR3 DNA sequence: TGTGCCAGCAGCCACGCCCATAGCAGCACAGATACGCAGTATTTT.

The chain joins TRBV18 to TRBJ2-2; TRBD1 is a possible D gene (6 bases). The V gene's germline CDR1 is KGHSH and CDR2 LQKENI. This CDR3 is built from 14 residues. The germline V and J ends were trimmed by 1 base and 3 bases, with 6 bases remaining between them. CDR3 protein: CASSPRQDTGELFF. The CDR3 nucleotides are TGTGCCAGCTCACCACGACAGGACACCGGGGAGCTGTTTTTT.